A single sample gave rise to the 30 T cell receptor beta chains below, sequenced in a study of naive and memory T cell subsets. An equimolar mix of two oligonucleotides served as the beta constant-region primer for TRBC1 and TRBC2. Nested alpha and beta constant-region primers with the SP2 primer drove four PCR rounds on ligated cDNA. TCRdb redid the calling of the UMI-ligation and nested PCR reads with MiXCR, one entry per CDR3 protein. This table holds under 150,000 distinct CDR3 sequences, about 20% found once. The antigens these receptors bind are not known. General study points: A few larger clonotypes appeared in naive repertoires, especially CD8, possibly memory cells re-expressing CD45RA.

Material: naive CD8+ T cells from blood. The receptor set was obtained from a human donor in good health.

This clonotype was recorded a few times. The chain joins TRBV11-2 to TRBJ1-1; D possibly corresponds to TRBD1 (5 bases). Germline assignment: CDR1 SGHAT and CDR2 FQNNGV. The CDR3 has 15 residues. Trimming left V 5 bases short and J 1 base short, with 14 bases between. CDR3 DNA sequence: TGTGCCAGCAGCCAACGAGGACACACGAACACTGAAGCTTTCTTT. Translation gives CASSQRGHTNTEAFF.

This clonotype was counted once. J is TRBJ2-1 and V is TRBV20-1, with 9 bases that match TRBD2. The CDR3 has 19 amino acids. With 1 base clipped from V and 0 bases from J, the junction kept 13 bases outside the gene matches. Germline assignment: CDR1 DFQATT and CDR2 SNEGSKA (reference sequence). The CDR3 coding sequence is TGCAGTGCTAGAGGTCCCGAGACTAGCGGAAGAAGCTCCTACAATGAGCAGTTCTTC. This gives the protein CSARGPETSGRSSYNEQFF.

This clonotype came up a few times. The chain couples TRBV28 to TRBJ2-5; 8 nucleotides line up with TRBD2. The CDR3 is made up of 14 amino acids. Germline lookup yields CDR1 MDHEN and CDR2 SYDVKM. After removal of 7 bases from V and 1 base from J, the junction contained 5 bases not matched to a gene. This chain's CDR3 is CASNPRGGQETQYF. The CDR3 nucleotides read TGTGCCAGCAACCCTCGGGGGGGCCAAGAGACCCAGTACTTC.

CDR3 nucleotide sequence: TGTGCCAGCAGTTTAGAGCCGGGACAAGAGACCCAGTACTTC. It codes for CASSLEPGQETQYF. This chain uses TRBV28 with TRBJ2-5; perhaps TRBD2 as D (5 bases). The V and J ends lost 2 bases and 2 bases respectively, with 9 bases between them. The CDR3 is made up of 14 amino acids. Germline loops: CDR1 MDHEN, CDR2 SYDVKM.

This clonotype was seen a few times. The gene calls are TRBV14 and TRBJ2-5; 13 bases fit TRBD2. The CDR3 loop spans 16 amino acids. V shed 4 bases, J shed 5 bases, and the junction held 7 bases outside the gene matches. Germline V gene data show CDR1 as SGHDN and CDR2 as FVKESK. DNA of the CDR3: TGTGCCAGCAGCCGTCGGACTAGCGGGAGTTCGGAGACCCAGTACTTC. Amino acid sequence: CASSRRTSGSSETQYF.

This clonotype was seen more than once but under ten times. This chain connects TRBV9 to TRBJ1-1; D remains ambiguous. Germline values: CDR1 SGDLS, CDR2 YYNGEE. The CDR3 is made up of 16 amino acids. Trimming stripped 4 bases from V and 1 base from J, with 17 bases between. CDR3 sequence (DNA): TGTGCCAGCAGCCCACCCGATCCAGTCCGGAACACTGAAGCTTTCTTT. It is translated as CASSPPDPVRNTEAFF.

This clonotype turned up a few times. V usage is TRBV6-2 or TRBV6-3 and J usage is TRBJ2-4; perhaps D is TRBD1 or TRBD2 (5 bases each). In germline, CDR1 is MNHEY, CDR2 SVGEGT. The germline V and J ends were trimmed by 6 bases and 14 bases, with 14 bases remaining between them. This CDR3 has 11 amino acids. The CDR3 sequence is CASSTGLREYF. In DNA form, the CDR3 reads TGTGCCAGCAGCACAGGCCTGCGGGAGTACTTC.

This clonotype was counted a few times. V is TRBV15 and J is TRBJ2-1, with D perhaps matching TRBD2 (6 bases). Germline V gene lookup returns CDR1 LNHNV and CDR2 YYDKDF (reference sequence). V lost 5 bases to trimming and J lost 3 bases, with 17 bases between them. The CDR3 is 16 amino acids. The CDR3 is CATSEIGRDRYNEQFF. The DNA of the CDR3 is TGTGCCACCAGCGAAATCGGGCGGGATCGCTACAATGAGCAGTTCTTC.

The rearrangement joins TRBV11-2 to TRBJ2-1; 7 nucleotides match TRBD2. The junction had 1 base not matched to a gene; V was cut back by 2 bases and J by 0 bases. In germline, CDR1 is SGHAT, CDR2 FQNNGV. The CDR3 runs 15 residues. CDR3 region: CASSLTGGSYNEQFF. DNA of the CDR3: TGTGCCAGCAGCTTAACGGGAGGCTCCTACAATGAGCAGTTCTTC.

CDR3 nucleotide sequence: TGTGCCAGCAGTTACCCAAATTGGGAGGTAGAGCAGTTCTTC. Residues: CASSYPNWEVEQFF. The chain links TRBV6-2 or TRBV6-3 to TRBJ2-1, with a weak D call TRBD2 (6 bases). CDR3 length equals 14 residues. The V end lost 2 bases, the J end lost 10 bases, and 15 bases lay between the germline ends. Per the germline V gene, CDR1 is MNHEY and CDR2 is SVGEGT.

The chain carries TRBV14 and TRBJ2-1; tentatively, D is TRBD2 (5 bases). Germline CDR1 and CDR2: SGHDN and FVKESK. V lost 3 bases to trimming and J lost 7 bases, with 13 bases between them. The CDR3 extends over 14 amino acids. In nucleotides, the CDR3 is TGTGCCAGCAGCCACCCCTCCGGGATTAATGAGCAGTTCTTC. Amino acid sequence: CASSHPSGINEQFF.

This rearrangement joins TRBV6-2 or TRBV6-3 to TRBJ2-3; D call uncertain. V dropped 2 bases and J dropped 0 bases, with 12 bases sitting between them. The CDR3 is made up of 16 amino acids. Germline V gene sequence: CDR1 MNHEY, CDR2 SVGEGT. The CDR3 sequence: CASSYDPQTSTDTQYF. For the CDR3, the DNA is TGTGCCAGCAGTTACGATCCGCAGACTAGCACAGATACGCAGTATTTT.

This clonotype was observed a handful of times. The gene calls are TRBV5-6 and TRBJ1-1; the D is unclear. The CDR3 is made up of 13 amino acids. The germline gives CDR1 SGHDT, CDR2 YYEEEE. The V end was cut by 3 bases, the J end by 0 bases, with 6 bases between. CDR3 bases: TGTGCCAGCAGCTCCAATCTGAACACTGAAGCTTTCTTT. Translated, it gives CASSSNLNTEAFF.

V and J are TRBV12-3 or TRBV12-4 and TRBJ2-3, with 7 bases fitting TRBD1. V was clipped by 4 bases and J by 0 bases; unmatched bases: 16. This CDR3 has 19 amino acids. The CDR3 loop is CASSSTAGTASYSTDTQYF. The CDR3 nucleotides are TGTGCCAGCAGTTCGACTGCCGGGACAGCCTCCTATAGCACAGATACGCAGTATTTT.

The table lists this clonotype with a few counts. V usage is TRBV28 and J usage is TRBJ2-7; tentative D call: TRBD1 (5 bases). The CDR3 length is 14 residues. Trimming took off 6 bases at V and 3 bases at J, with 15 bases between the two ends. Germline V gene lookup returns CDR1 MDHEN and CDR2 SYDVKM. CDR3: CASSPGSGIYEQYF. Written as DNA, the CDR3 is TGTGCCAGCAGCCCAGGGTCCGGAATCTACGAGCAGTACTTC.

Here the CDR3 DNA reads TGCGCCAGCGCGGGACTCTCGACTAATGAGCAGTTCTTC. Its protein product is CASAGLSTNEQFF. J is TRBJ2-1 and V is TRBV10-2; possibly TRBD2 for D (6 bases). The V end lost 8 bases, the J end lost 7 bases, and 15 bases lay between the germline ends. Germline loops: CDR1 WSHSY, CDR2 SAAADI. The CDR3 extends over 13 amino acids.

This clonotype appeared a few times. This chain uses TRBV27 with TRBJ1-1; the D is unclear. Germline V gene lookup returns CDR1 MNHEY and CDR2 SMNVEV (reference sequence). CDR3 length: 15 amino acids. The V gene lost 0 bases and the J gene lost 1 base, with 9 bases spanning the gap. The CDR3 protein is CASSLSFTANTEAFF. The CDR3 DNA sequence: TGTGCCAGCAGTTTATCGTTCACAGCGAACACTGAAGCTTTCTTT.

The chain carries TRBV7-6 and TRBJ2-3, with D tentatively TRBD2 (5 bases). CDR3 size: 16 residues. The V end was cut by 1 base, the J end by 0 bases, with 11 bases between. CDR1 is SGHVS, CDR2 FNYEAQ, per germline. The CDR3 sequence is CASSLVPGSSTDTQYF. CDR3 nucleotides: TGTGCCAGCAGCTTAGTTCCGGGATCCAGCACAGATACGCAGTATTTT.

The chain joins TRBV3-1 to TRBJ2-5; 9 bases line up with TRBD2. Losses at the gene ends were 1 base for V and 4 bases for J; bases not matched to a gene: 4. Germline V gene sequence: CDR1 LGHDT, CDR2 YNNKEL (reference sequence). The CDR3 runs to 15 residues. The CDR3 region is CASSQGSSGIETQYF. In nucleotides, the CDR3 is TGTGCCAGCAGCCAAGGGTCTAGCGGGATAGAGACCCAGTACTTC.

This chain uses TRBV6-6 with TRBJ2-7; 7 bases align to TRBD1. The germline CDR1 and CDR2 sequences are MNHNY and SVGAGI (reference sequence). With 5 bases clipped from V and 5 bases from J, the junction kept 9 bases outside the gene matches. This CDR3 has 14 residues. The CDR3 here is CASSVGTALHEQYF. The DNA of the CDR3 is TGTGCCAGCAGTGTCGGGACAGCCCTCCACGAGCAGTACTTC.

The rearrangement links TRBV11-2 to TRBJ1-1, with a tentative D call TRBD1 (5 bases). Trimming removed 0 bases from V and 1 base from J, with 6 bases in between. The length of the CDR3 is 14 residues. The germline CDR1 and CDR2 sequences are SGHAT and FQNNGV. Written as DNA, the CDR3 is TGTGCCAGCAGCTTAGAGGGGGAGAACACTGAAGCTTTCTTT. Protein: CASSLEGENTEAFF.

This clonotype has only a few counts. Written as DNA, the CDR3 is TGTGCCAGCAGCTTAGGCAGACAGGGTCTGGGGGAGCAGTACTTC. Translation gives CASSLGRQGLGEQYF. The chain is built from TRBV13 and TRBJ2-7; 7 bases are a match to TRBD1. Losses at the gene ends were 0 bases for V and 7 bases for J; bases not matched to a gene: 9. The CDR3 has 15 residues. From germline, CDR1 is PRHDT and CDR2 FYEKMQ (reference sequence).

V is TRBV9 and J is TRBJ1-6; a possible D gene is TRBD1 (5 bases). CDR1 is SGDLS and CDR2 is YYNGEE in the germline V gene. V was clipped by 7 bases and J by 14 bases, with 31 bases between them. This CDR3 has 17 residues. CDR3 residues: CASHPDDGNPLKGSLHF. CDR3 DNA sequence: TGTGCCAGCCACCCGGACGACGGGAATCCTCTTAAGGGGTCCCTCCACTTT.

The chain has TRBV6-5 and TRBJ2-1; D is unresolved. Germline CDR1 is MNHEY and CDR2 is SVGAGI. V lost 0 bases, J lost 4 bases, and 10 bases lay in between. This CDR3 comprises 15 residues. In DNA, the CDR3 is TGTGCCAGCAGTTACTCGAGTAGTTCATACAATGAGCAGTTCTTC. As protein: CASSYSSSSYNEQFF.

V usage is TRBV13 and J usage is TRBJ2-1; D is undetermined. Germline CDR1 PRHDT, CDR2 FYEKMQ (reference sequence). V shed 5 bases and J shed 5 bases, with 10 bases lying between them. This CDR3 spans 13 amino acids. The CDR3 is CASSHQLNNEQFF. Written as DNA, the CDR3 is TGTGCCAGCAGCCACCAATTAAACAATGAGCAGTTCTTC.

The chain combines TRBV12-3 or TRBV12-4 with TRBJ2-7; a weak D match, TRBD2 (6 bases). V was pared by 7 bases and J by 0 bases, with 19 bases between. The length of the CDR3 is 16 residues. The CDR3 DNA follows: TGTGCCAGCACCCGAGGGTGGGGGGAAACCTCCTACGAGCAGTACTTC. It is translated as CASTRGWGETSYEQYF.

V gene TRBV6-6 combines with J gene TRBJ1-1; D perhaps matches TRBD1 (6 bases). Per the germline V gene, CDR1 is MNHNY and CDR2 is SVGAGI (reference sequence). Trimming left V 4 bases short and J 7 bases short, with 19 bases between. The CDR3 runs 15 residues. The CDR3 sequence is CASSFFGTPNDEAFF. CDR3 nucleotide sequence: TGTGCCAGCAGTTTCTTCGGGACACCGAATGATGAAGCTTTCTTT.

This clonotype was seen a handful of times. V is TRBV3-1 and J is TRBJ2-2, with 14 positions matching TRBD2. There are 18 residues in the CDR3. CDR1 is LGHDT and CDR2 is YNNKEL in the germline V gene (reference sequence). V lost 2 bases and J lost 6; bases outside the gene matches: 8. The CDR3 loop is CASSQPGLAGVGPGELFF. DNA of the CDR3: TGTGCCAGCAGCCAACCGGGACTAGCGGGAGTCGGTCCCGGGGAGCTGTTTTTT.

The chain combines TRBV6-2 or TRBV6-3 with TRBJ1-5; 7 bases are a match to TRBD1. V dropped 7 bases and J dropped 5; count of bases not matched to a gene: 8. The length of the CDR3 is 14 residues. From germline, CDR1 is MNHEY and CDR2 SVGEGT. The DNA of the CDR3 is TGTGCCAGCAAACAACAGGGGTTCGATCAGCCCCAGCATTTT. Amino acids: CASKQQGFDQPQHF.

In its sample, this clonotype was seen a few times. The chain uses TRBV28 and TRBJ1-1; maybe TRBD1 (5 bases). Per the germline V gene, CDR1 is MDHEN and CDR2 is SYDVKM. V lost 3 bases and J 4 bases, leaving 21 bases between the germline ends. This CDR3 contains 17 residues. The CDR3 here is CASSFYDSPNRRTEAFF. CDR3 coding DNA: TGTGCCAGCAGTTTTTATGACAGCCCCAATCGTCGCACTGAAGCTTTCTTT. Drawing the rest from reference TRBV28 and TRBJ1-1, the complete variable domain is DVKVTQSSRYLVKRTGEKVFLECVQDMDHENMFWYRQDPGLGLRLIYFSYDVKMKEKGDIPEGYSVSREKKERFSLILESASTNQTSMYLCASSFYDSPNRRTEAFFGQGTRLTVV.